These 25 T cell receptor beta chains were sequenced from one sample in a study of post-analysis software for immune sequencing data. Findings and caveats of the study: Compared with controls, patients had more of 4 to 6 TRBV segments, including TRBV5-6, TRBV5-1 and TRBV20-1.

Antigen specificity for these receptors is unknown. TCR beta cDNA libraries included unique molecular identifiers. MiXCR, applied by TCRdb to the PCR reads, yields one record per CDR3 protein. The sample carries about 820,000 distinct CDR3 sequences, roughly 50% recorded once. The sequenced sample was blood. The receptors shown here come from a girl aged 10 to 17 with multiple sclerosis.

J is TRBJ1-2 and V is TRBV12-3 or TRBV12-4, with 10 bases identical to TRBD1. This CDR3 has 17 amino acids. V dropped 4 bases and J dropped 2; count of bases not matched to a gene: 10. This chain's CDR3 is CASSSRDRGPENYGYTF. CDR3 sequence (DNA): TGTGCCAGCAGTTCCCGGGACAGGGGCCCGGAAAACTATGGCTACACCTTC.

The CDR3 is CSHTPGQIFTDTQYF. As DNA, the CDR3 is TGCAGTCATACCCCGGGACAGATATTCACAGATACGCAGTATTTT. The rearrangement joins TRBV29-1 to TRBJ2-3; 7 bases are shared with TRBD1. The CDR3 covers 15 residues. Germline CDR1 reads SQVTM; CDR2 reads ANQGSEA.

The J gene is TRBJ1-1, the V gene TRBV12-3 or TRBV12-4, with D possibly matching TRBD1 (6 bases). CDR3 length: 14 residues. Between the trimmed V and J ends, which lost 5 bases and 2 bases, there was a span of 12 bases. The CDR3 spells CASSERDTNTEAFF. The CDR3 DNA is TGTGCCAGCAGTGAACGGGACACCAACACTGAAGCTTTCTTT.

This clonotype was found once. The chain combines TRBV15 with TRBJ2-2, with D unclear. The V and J ends lost 3 bases and 7 bases respectively, with 12 bases between them. Germline CDR1 and CDR2: LNHNV and YYDKDF (reference sequence). The CDR3 consists of 14 residues. This CDR3 reads CATSRTLESGELFF. The CDR3 DNA reads TGTGCCACCAGCAGGACGCTGGAGAGCGGGGAGCTGTTTTTT.

Only a few counts were recorded for this clonotype. The chain carries TRBV29-1 and TRBJ2-7; D remains ambiguous. Germline V gene sequence: CDR1 SQVTM, CDR2 ANQGSEA. This CDR3 spans 13 amino acids. Trimming pared 6 bases from V and 3 bases from J, leaving 15 bases between. CDR3 in amino acids: CSVRRRLSYEQYF. In nucleotides, the CDR3 is TGCAGCGTGCGACGGCGCCTTAGCTACGAGCAGTACTTC.

The chain recombines TRBV6-2 or TRBV6-3 with TRBJ1-1; the D gene is possibly TRBD1 (6 bases). Trimming stripped 5 bases from V and 4 bases from J, with 17 bases between. The CDR3 is made up of 15 amino acids. From germline, CDR1 is MNHEY and CDR2 SVGEGT. The chain's CDR3 is CASSDYRVRGTEAFF. For the CDR3, the DNA is TGTGCCAGCAGTGACTACAGGGTGAGAGGCACTGAAGCTTTCTTT.

This clonotype was detected a few times. This chain links TRBV5-1 with TRBJ2-7; D could derive from TRBD1 or TRBD2 (7 bases each). This CDR3 spans 16 amino acids. CDR1 is SGHRS, CDR2 YFSETQ, per germline. With 3 bases removed from V and 5 bases from J, the gap between germline ends came to 21 bases. Written as DNA, the CDR3 is TGCGCCAGCAGCTGGGGGGGAGGGACAGCATCCCACGAGCAGTACTTC. Translating gives CASSWGGGTASHEQYF.

The rearrangement joins TRBV29-1 to TRBJ2-3; 13 positions agree with TRBD2. The trim removed 7 bases at V and 2 bases at J, leaving 3 bases unmatched. The CDR3 consists of 14 residues. Per germline, CDR1 SQVTM and CDR2 ANQGSEA. The CDR3 loop is CSGTSGRTTDTQYF. The CDR3 bases are TGCAGCGGGACTAGCGGGAGAACCACAGATACGCAGTATTTT.

This clonotype has just a few counts. The rearrangement uses TRBV5-1 and TRBJ2-3; D gene unclear. V was trimmed by 4 bases and J by 2 bases, leaving 8 bases between them. The CDR3 contains 13 residues. The germline CDR1 and CDR2 sequences are SGHRS and YFSETQ. CDR3 sequence reads: CASSVRTTDTQYF. In DNA form, the CDR3 reads TGCGCCAGCAGCGTCAGAACCACAGATACGCAGTATTTT. The variable domain in full, completed from reference TRBV5-1 and TRBJ2-3, reads KAGVTQTPRYLIKTRGQQVTLSCSPISGHRSVSWYQQTPGQGLQFLFEYFSETQRNKGNFPGRFSGRQFSNSRSEMNVSTLELGDSALYLCASSVRTTDTQYFGPGTRLTVL.

The chain has TRBV6-6 and TRBJ1-5; the D is unclear. CDR1 and CDR2 from the germline V gene are MNHNY and SVGAGI (reference sequence). V shed 7 bases and J shed 0 bases, with 13 bases lying between them. The CDR3 is 15 amino acids. In nucleotides, the CDR3 is TGTGCCAGCAACCATGCAGTTGATAGCAATCAGCCCCAGCATTTT. Translated: CASNHAVDSNQPQHF.

This clonotype showed up just a few times. The rearrangement uses TRBV6-5 and TRBJ1-2; 9 positions match TRBD1. Germline CDR1 reads MNHEY; CDR2 reads SVGAGI. With 6 bases clipped from V and 8 bases from J, the junction kept 7 bases outside the gene matches. There are 13 residues in the CDR3. CDR3 residues: CASRGQGHEGYTF. The DNA for the CDR3 is TGTGCCAGCAGGGGACAGGGCCATGAAGGCTACACCTTC.

This chain links TRBV7-3 with TRBJ2-3, with TRBD1 matching over 8 bases. The CDR3 covers 14 residues. The J segment lost 6 bases and the V segment lost 5 bases, leaving 7 bases of the junction unmatched. CDR1 and CDR2 (germline): SGHTA, FQGTGA. In nucleotides, the CDR3 is TGTGCCAGCAGCCGGACAGGGCGAGGGGATACGCAGTATTTT. This translates into CASSRTGRGDTQYF.

The rearrangement links TRBV3-1 to TRBJ2-5; tentative D call: TRBD2 (6 bases). V was shortened by 5 bases and J by 2 bases, with 15 bases between the two germline ends. Per germline, CDR1 LGHDT and CDR2 YNNKEL (reference sequence). The CDR3 has 15 amino acids. The CDR3 DNA is TGTGCCAGCAGCGGAAGACCGGGGGAGCAAGAGACCCAGTACTTC. This gives the protein CASSGRPGEQETQYF.

DNA for the CDR3: TGTGCCAGCAGCTCGACCGGGACGGTGAACACCGGGGAGCTGTTTTTT. Its translation is CASSSTGTVNTGELFF. The rearrangement joins TRBV11-3 to TRBJ2-2, with D tentatively TRBD1 or TRBD2 (5 bases each). Germline assignment: CDR1 SGHNT and CDR2 YENEEA. With 4 bases removed from V and 1 base from J, the gap between germline ends came to 13 bases. This CDR3 comprises 16 residues. The full variable domain, completed using reference TRBV11-3 and TRBJ2-2, is EAGVVQSPRYKIIEKKQPVAFWCNPISGHNTLYWYLQNLGQGPELLIRYENEEAVDDSQLPKDRFSAERLKGVDSTLKIQPAELGDSAVYLCASSSTGTVNTGELFFGEGSRLTVL.

This clonotype came up once. The chain recombines TRBV9 with TRBJ1-2, with D uncertain. The CDR3 is 15 amino acids. Germline V lookup: CDR1 SGDLS, CDR2 YYNGEE. V was cut by 0 bases and J by 4 bases, with 13 bases left in between. DNA of the CDR3: TGTGCCAGCAGCGTAGGCAGCCCGGTCCCCTATGGCTACACCTTC. As protein: CASSVGSPVPYGYTF.

Ten or more counts support this clonotype. CDR3 protein: CSARVAGGPGREQYF. The CDR3 DNA sequence: TGCAGTGCTAGAGTAGCGGGAGGGCCGGGGCGCGAGCAGTACTTC. The V gene is TRBV20-1, the J gene TRBJ2-7; 11 bases agree with TRBD2. The V segment lost 1 base and the J segment 6 bases; nucleotides outside the gene matches: 8. This CDR3 has 15 amino acids. CDR1 and CDR2 (germline): DFQATT, SNEGSKA (reference sequence).

This clonotype was counted a few times. The V and J genes are TRBV20-1 and TRBJ2-5; 7 bases align to TRBD2. The CDR3 is 17 residues long. The germline V gene has CDR1 DFQATT and CDR2 SNEGSKA (reference sequence). The V segment lost 2 bases and the J segment 1 base; nucleotides outside the gene matches: 13. The CDR3 here is CSARSDQLPSGQETQYF. DNA for the CDR3: TGCAGTGCTAGAAGCGACCAATTACCTAGCGGCCAAGAGACCCAGTACTTC.

V gene TRBV29-1 combines with J gene TRBJ1-4; weak D call: TRBD1 (6 bases). Between the trimmed V and J ends, which lost 4 bases and 8 bases, there was a span of 14 bases. The CDR3 contains 13 residues. Germline CDR1 is SQVTM and CDR2 is ANQGSEA. CDR3 nucleotides: TGCAGCGTTGCGAAGGACAGAGGGGAAAAACTGTTTTTT. Residues: CSVAKDRGEKLFF.

The chain is built from TRBV6-6 and TRBJ1-1, with D possibly TRBD1 on 6 matching bases. This CDR3 comprises 14 residues. The V gene's germline CDR1 is MNHNY and CDR2 SVGAGI (reference sequence). V was shortened by 2 bases and J by 7 bases, with 14 bases between the two germline ends. The CDR3 region has the DNA TGTGCCAGCAGTTACGATCCCCGGACAGTTGAAGCTTTCTTT. Translating it yields CASSYDPRTVEAFF.

The chain employs TRBV15 and TRBJ1-2; 7 bases are a match to TRBD1. Germline-derived CDR1 and CDR2 are LNHNV and YYDKDF (reference sequence). The V gene end was trimmed by 2 bases and the J gene end by 7 bases; junction bases not matched to a gene: 1. This CDR3 contains 12 residues. The CDR3 reads CATSRQGGGYTF. CDR3 coding DNA: TGTGCCACCAGCAGACAGGGGGGTGGCTACACCTTC.

V usage is TRBV7-9 and J usage is TRBJ2-1, with 9 positions matching TRBD1. The length of the CDR3 is 17 residues. In germline, CDR1 is SEHNR, CDR2 FQNEAQ (reference sequence). Trimming at V came to 5 bases and at J to 5 bases, leaving 13 bases not matched to a gene. The CDR3 coding sequence is TGTGCCAGCAGCCTCATCTTGTGGGACAGGGAAAACAATGAGCAGTTCTTC. Protein sequence: CASSLILWDRENNEQFF.

The chain uses TRBV6-1 and TRBJ1-1; 10 bases agree with TRBD1. CDR1 is MNHNS and CDR2 is SASEGT in the germline V gene. V gave up 8 bases and J gave up 4 bases; unmatched junction bases: 4. The CDR3 is 13 residues long. The DNA for the CDR3 is TGTGCCAGCCCCGGACAGGGGGTCACTGAAGCTTTCTTT. Protein: CASPGQGVTEAFF.

As to this clonotype: At one boundary the junction diverges from the germline segment, which might be a read error. The rearrangement links TRBV25-1 to TRBJ1-2; TRBD1 agrees at 7 bases. The germline V gene has CDR1 MGHDK and CDR2 SYGVNS. The CDR3 extends over 14 amino acids. CDR3 nucleotide sequence: TGTGCCAGCAGTGAGCCTGACAGGGTCTATGGCTACATCTTC. Encoded protein: CASSEPDRVYGYIF.

Points on this clonotype: An end of the junction does not agree with germline; a read error may underlie this. V is TRBV7-9 and J is TRBJ2-1; TRBD1 or TRBD2 may be the D gene (7 bases each). Germline V gene data show CDR1 as SEHNR and CDR2 as FQNEAQ (reference sequence). This CDR3 region has 13 residues. CDR3 sequence: CAGRGGSDNEQFF. The DNA for the CDR3 is TGTGCCGGCAGGGGGGGTTCCGACAATGAGCAGTTCTTC.

This clonotype has a handful of counts. This chain uses TRBV5-5 with TRBJ2-3; no clear D. Trimming took off 9 bases at V and 2 bases at J, with 16 bases between the two ends. This CDR3 has 14 amino acids. From germline, CDR1 is SGHKS and CDR2 YYEKEE (reference sequence). The CDR3 sequence: CAIQRDLSTDTQYF. The DNA of the CDR3 is TGTGCCATCCAAAGAGATCTCTCCACAGATACGCAGTATTTT.